This T cell receptor (beta chain) was retrieved from a study of blood T cell repertoires in COVID-19. Study context: The United States, Italy and Spain supplied acute and convalescent COVID-19 samples. From T cells, B-cell-depleted T cells, or PBMCs came the material, which was cDNA or gDNA.

Original handling: Amplification from reference gene primers served as the basis for estimated nucleated cell counts. The protocol was immunoSEQ multiplex PCR, while the TCRdb copy is restricted to in-frame clones and leaves out a portion. Clone size and V and J calls were adopted from that table, with D and trimming inferred from the DNA. This sample yields under 150,000 clones, of which roughly 80% are seen a single time; about 8.1% belongs to the top ten. Trimming pared 7 bases from V and 0 bases from J, leaving 6 bases between. Germline CDR1 is MNHEY and CDR2 is SVGAGI. The CDR3 spans 12 residues.

Sequencing was carried out using peripheral blood. The J gene is TRBJ1-2, the V gene TRBV6-5; D unclear. The sequence came from a woman in her 40s with acute or convalescent COVID-19. The CDR3 region is CASTSANYGYTF. CDR3 nucleotides: TGTGCCAGCACTTCAGCTAACTATGGCTACACCTTC.